A selection of T cell receptor beta chains follows, all from one sample in a study of blood T cell repertoires in COVID-19. Libraries were prepared by immunoSEQ multiplex PCR; TCRdb keeps only in-frame clonotypes and omits some of them. The repertoire holds tens of thousands of clones, with around 74% as singletons. The sequencing sample was made of peripheral blood. These receptors were collected from a man between 65 and 85 years old with acute or convalescent COVID-19. Both conserved end residues are trimmed from each CDR3. Expanded clones are given a class, and other clones once, few, many or no size at all.

V gene | clone size | CDR3 protein
TRBV5-1 | - | ASSLRLAGGSEQY
TRBV19 | - | ASRVLSSNQPQH
TRBV9 | few | ASSVVGTPNTEAF
TRBV9 | - | ASSVVGSGIGELF
TRBV18 | - | ASSPPSGSAQY
TRBV9 | - | ASSAGTGGSSYGYT
TRBV27 | - | ASSPSWGTEETQY
TRBV4-2 | once | ASSQDSGGSQPQH
TRBV19 | - | ASSIDRDRGYHT
TRBV20-1 | - | SASLSGTSGTGELF
TRBV18 | many | ASSPPAGSTEAF
TRBV19 | - | ASSRRTGETTNYGYT
TRBV19 | few | ASSISHSGKNTEAF
TRBV24-1 | - | ATSDFEGQGYEQY
TRBV6-5 | - | ASRQGNEQY
TRBV7-9 | - | AIQDSNQPQH
TRBV29-1 | - | SVEDRFHGYT